The 25 T cell receptor beta chains below come from one sample, sequenced in a study of regulatory T cells in long-lasting Graves disease. Time point described: newly diagnosed GD, antithyroid drugs for less than 3 months. Following extraction of RNA from PBMCs, that RNA was used to make the TCR library. Sequencing libraries for TCR beta were prepared with iRepertoire HTBI primers and Arm-PCR of CDR3 regions. TCRdb passed the multiplex PCR reads through MiXCR, listing each CDR3 protein once. The sample holds 300,000 to 400,000 distinct CDR3 sequences, 15% to 20% seen once. The sample in question was peripheral blood mononuclear cells (PBMCs), obtained at new diagnosis, from a patient treated with antithyroid drugs. The receptor source for this set is a female donor with Graves disease.

In regard to this clonotype: It may be a read error: a sequence one base away is much more abundant. The V and J genes are TRBV28 and TRBJ1-4; D gene unclear. Trimming shortened V by 5 bases and J by 6 bases, and 4 bases separated the two germline ends. Germline V gene lookup returns CDR1 MDHEN and CDR2 SYDVKM. There are 11 residues in the CDR3. The CDR3 sequence: CASSRDEKLFF. The CDR3 nucleotides read TGTGCCAGCAGTCGAGATGAAAAACTGTTTTTT.

V gene TRBV6-2 or TRBV6-3 combines with J gene TRBJ1-5; 8 nucleotides line up with TRBD1. The length of the CDR3 is 15 residues. The germline V gene has CDR1 MNHEY and CDR2 SVGEGT. Germline trimming cut 2 bases from V and 2 bases from J; bases unmatched to any gene: 2. The DNA for the CDR3 is TGTGCCAGCAGTTACACAGGGGGGGGCAATCAGCCCCAGCATTTT. Translation: CASSYTGGGNQPQHF.

This clonotype was seen at least ten times. The chain uses TRBV28 and TRBJ1-5, with D maybe TRBD1 (5 bases). V was pared by 8 bases and J by 1 base, with 18 bases between. Per the germline V gene, CDR1 is MDHEN and CDR2 is SYDVKM. The CDR3 contains 16 residues. This CDR3 reads CASRGRGRGSNQPQHF. In DNA, the CDR3 is TGTGCCAGCCGTGGGAGGGGACGGGGCAGCAATCAGCCCCAGCATTTT.

This clonotype was seen many times. The CDR3 here is CASSLTRTSTDTQYF. CDR3 nucleotides: TGTGCCAGCAGCCTGACTAGGACTAGCACAGATACGCAGTATTTT. The chain has TRBV28 and TRBJ2-3, with a weak D call TRBD2 (6 bases). This CDR3 spans 15 amino acids. Germline V gives CDR1 MDHEN, CDR2 SYDVKM. V was pared by 6 bases and J by 0 bases, with 13 bases between.

As concerns this clonotype: One end of the junction fails to match germline, which may point to a read error. The rearrangement joins TRBV12-3 or TRBV12-4 to TRBJ2-3; 13 bases are shared with TRBD2. The CDR3 totals 11 residues. For the CDR3, the DNA is TGTGCCGGCAGCCAGACTAGCGGGAGGTGTTTT. Translation: CAGSQTSGRCF.

This clonotype was detected only a few times. This chain uses TRBV20-1 with TRBJ2-1, with D possibly being TRBD1 or TRBD2 (5 bases each). The V and J ends lost 5 bases and 5 bases respectively, with 19 bases between them. The CDR3 extends over 15 amino acids. CDR1 DFQATT and CDR2 SNEGSKA come from the germline V gene (reference sequence). CDR3 residues: CSAQLTGTEDNEQFF. CDR3 coding DNA: TGCAGTGCTCAGTTAACCGGGACGGAGGACAATGAGCAGTTCTTC.

This clonotype was detected ten times or more. This chain joins TRBV28 and TRBJ2-7, with a weak D call TRBD1 (5 bases). The CDR3 loop spans 12 amino acids. V was pared by 2 bases and J by 5 bases, with 7 bases between. The V gene's germline CDR1 is MDHEN and CDR2 SYDVKM. CDR3 coding DNA: TGTGCCAGCAGTTTAGACAGAAACGAGCAGTACTTC. This gives the protein CASSLDRNEQYF. The entire variable domain, with the rest obtained from reference TRBV28 and TRBJ2-7, is as follows: DVKVTQSSRYLVKRTGEKVFLECVQDMDHENMFWYRQDPGLGLRLIYFSYDVKMKEKGDIPEGYSVSREKKERFSLILESASTNQTSMYLCASSLDRNEQYFGPGTRLTVT.

Details on this clonotype: A far larger clone is only one base removed, so a read error is likely. Here the CDR3 DNA reads TGTGCCAGCAGTTTTTGGGACTTCCTGTCCACCGGGAAGCTGTTTTTT. Protein: CASSFWDFLSTGKLFF. This chain joins TRBV27 and TRBJ2-2, with D maybe TRBD2 (6 bases). Germline CDR1 and CDR2: MNHEY and SMNVEV (reference sequence). The CDR3 runs 16 residues.

Of note for this clonotype: A much bigger clone sits one base away, suggesting this may be a read error. This chain uses TRBV6-5 with TRBJ1-2; no clear D. Looked up from germline, CDR1 is MNHEY and CDR2 is SVGAGI. The CDR3 covers 14 residues. Here the CDR3 reads CASSYGPGNYGHTF. In nucleotides, the CDR3 is TGTGCCAGCAGTTACGGCCCCGGGAACTATGGCCACACCTTC.

Many counts were recorded for this clonotype. This rearrangement joins TRBV28 to TRBJ2-3; D is ambiguous. CDR3 length equals 11 residues. From germline, CDR1 is MDHEN and CDR2 SYDVKM. Trimming took off 5 bases at V and 6 bases at J, with 6 bases between the two ends. The CDR3 loop reads CASSPKDTQYF. The CDR3 DNA reads as TGTGCCAGCAGTCCAAAGGATACGCAGTATTTT.

This clonotype appeared many times. This rearrangement joins TRBV28 to TRBJ1-2, with D maybe TRBD1 (6 bases). V lost 7 bases and J lost 8, with 20 bases in between. Looked up from germline, CDR1 is MDHEN and CDR2 is SYDVKM. The CDR3 is 14 residues long. CDR3 amino acids: CASIHGGGREGYTF. The DNA of the CDR3 is TGTGCCAGCATCCACGGCGGGGGCCGCGAAGGCTACACCTTC.

This clonotype has at least ten counts. The chain is built from TRBV18 and TRBJ1-5; unclear D gene. This CDR3 spans 13 amino acids. Germline assignment: CDR1 KGHSH and CDR2 LQKENI. V lost 3 bases to trimming and J lost 7 bases, with 10 bases between them. CDR3 protein: CASSPGNDQPQHF. The CDR3, as DNA: TGTGCCAGCTCACCGGGGAATGACCAGCCCCAGCATTTT.

With respect to this clonotype: A far larger clone differs by one base, so this is likely a read error. The rearrangement uses TRBV12-3 or TRBV12-4 and TRBJ2-3; TRBD2 aligns across 11 bases. The J call may be wrong; the DNA end is better matched by TRBJ2-1. This CDR3 contains 14 residues. CDR3 region: CASKTSGSVNEQFF. The CDR3 DNA is TGTGCCAGCAAAACTAGCGGGAGTGTGAATGAGCAGTTCTTC.

The V gene is TRBV9, the J gene TRBJ2-1, with TRBD2 identical over 9 bases. The CDR3 sequence is 17 residues long. The germline gives CDR1 SGDLS, CDR2 YYNGEE. V dropped 0 bases and J dropped 3; count of bases not matched to a gene: 7. In DNA, the CDR3 is TGTGCCAGCAGCGTAGAGGAGGGCGGGAGGGGCTACAATGAGCAGTTCTTC. This gives the protein CASSVEEGGRGYNEQFF.

This clonotype showed up many times. The chain joins TRBV5-1 to TRBJ2-5; D gene uncertain. The CDR3 covers 12 residues. V was clipped by 4 bases and J by 4 bases, with 8 bases between them. Germline V gene data show CDR1 as SGHRS and CDR2 as YFSETQ. The CDR3 nucleotides read TGCGCCAGCAGCCCGGACGCAGAGACCCAGTACTTC. Its protein is CASSPDAETQYF.

To note about this clonotype: Being one base from a much bigger clone, this may be a read error. The chain recombines TRBV27 with TRBJ1-2, with D possibly being TRBD1 (5 bases). The CDR3 has 13 residues. Trimming cost V 3 bases and J 7 bases, with 12 bases left between them. In germline, CDR1 is MNHEY, CDR2 SMNVEV (reference sequence). The CDR3: CASSFAGACGYTF. The CDR3 nucleotides are TGTGCCAGCAGTTTCGCCGGGGCCTGTGGCTACACCTTC.

This clonotype has at least ten counts. This chain links TRBV6-1 with TRBJ1-2; the D is unclear. The V gene's germline CDR1 is MNHNS and CDR2 SASEGT. The CDR3 consists of 14 residues. V lost 6 bases and J 7 bases, leaving 18 bases between the germline ends. CDR3 DNA sequence: TGTGCCAGCAGGATTATTACGGGGTCAGGTGGCTACACCTTC. It translates to CASRIITGSGGYTF.

This chain connects TRBV24-1 to TRBJ1-5, with 7 bases lining up with TRBD1. Germline V gene lookup returns CDR1 KGHDR and CDR2 SFDVKD. The CDR3 has 14 residues. The trim removed 7 bases at V and 4 bases at J, leaving 6 bases unmatched. The CDR3 DNA reads as TGTGCCACCAGGGCCAGGGGGATGAATCAGCCCCAGCATTTT. Translated, it gives CATRARGMNQPQHF.

This clonotype was observed at least ten times. The rearrangement uses TRBV20-1 and TRBJ2-2, with 11 nucleotides matching TRBD2. CDR3 size: 15 residues. The V gene's germline CDR1 is DFQATT and CDR2 SNEGSKA (reference sequence). With V trimmed by 0 bases and J by 3 bases, 0 bases remained unmatched. The CDR3 protein is CSARDSGRDTGELFF. The CDR3 bases are TGCAGTGCTAGAGATAGCGGGAGGGACACCGGGGAGCTGTTTTTT.

Many counts were recorded for this clonotype. An end of the junction does not agree with germline; a read error may underlie this. The rearrangement joins TRBV10-1 to TRBJ2-7; 7 positions agree with TRBD2. The CDR3 loop spans 14 amino acids. CDR1 and CDR2 from the germline V gene are WNHNN and SYGVQD (reference sequence). In DNA, the CDR3 is TGTGCCAGCAGCGAAAGCGGGACGGCCTACGAGCAGTACTTC. Protein: CASSESGTAYEQYF.

This clonotype was observed at least ten times. This chain joins TRBV11-3 and TRBJ2-5; D perhaps matches TRBD1 (6 bases). CDR3 size: 14 residues. Germline V CDR1 and CDR2: SGHNT, YENEEA. V lost 3 bases, J lost 7 bases, and 15 bases lay in between. CDR3 coding DNA: TGTGCCAGCAGCTTGTCCTCAGGGGAAGGGACCCAGTACTTC. Amino acids: CASSLSSGEGTQYF.

This clonotype was counted between two and nine times. This chain uses TRBV20-1 with TRBJ2-2; 9 positions agree with TRBD2. Per germline, CDR1 DFQATT and CDR2 SNEGSKA (reference sequence). V shed 3 bases and J 0 bases; nucleotides not matched to a gene: 5. This CDR3 contains 16 residues. DNA for the CDR3: TGCAGTGCTAGGGGTCTAGCGGGATCGAACACCGGGGAGCTGTTTTTT. Amino acids: CSARGLAGSNTGELFF.

The chain combines TRBV20-1 with TRBJ2-5, with TRBD1 as a possible D gene (5 bases). The length of the CDR3 is 15 residues. The germline CDR1 and CDR2 sequences are DFQATT and SNEGSKA (reference sequence). Trimming took 6 bases from V and 0 from J, leaving 17 bases between them. Here the CDR3 DNA reads TGCAGTGCCATCCATAGGGCAGGGTACCAAGAGACCCAGTACTTC. Encoded protein: CSAIHRAGYQETQYF.

This clonotype was found a few times. V usage is TRBV28 and J usage is TRBJ1-5, with 10 positions matching TRBD1. The germline V gene encodes CDR1 MDHEN and CDR2 SYDVKM. After removal of 4 bases from V and 6 bases from J, the junction contained 6 bases not matched to a gene. The CDR3 covers 15 residues. CDR3 nucleotides: TGTGCCAGCAGTTGGACAGGGGGGGCAGGTCAGCCCCAGCATTTT. Translation gives CASSWTGGAGQPQHF.

This clonotype was recorded many times. The chain carries TRBV12-3 or TRBV12-4 and TRBJ1-1; TRBD1 matches 10 bases. The trim removed 7 bases at V and 1 base at J, leaving 3 bases unmatched. The CDR3 is made up of 14 amino acids. The CDR3 DNA is TGTGCCAGCATTCGGGACAGGGGGAACACTGAAGCTTTCTTT. As protein: CASIRDRGNTEAFF.